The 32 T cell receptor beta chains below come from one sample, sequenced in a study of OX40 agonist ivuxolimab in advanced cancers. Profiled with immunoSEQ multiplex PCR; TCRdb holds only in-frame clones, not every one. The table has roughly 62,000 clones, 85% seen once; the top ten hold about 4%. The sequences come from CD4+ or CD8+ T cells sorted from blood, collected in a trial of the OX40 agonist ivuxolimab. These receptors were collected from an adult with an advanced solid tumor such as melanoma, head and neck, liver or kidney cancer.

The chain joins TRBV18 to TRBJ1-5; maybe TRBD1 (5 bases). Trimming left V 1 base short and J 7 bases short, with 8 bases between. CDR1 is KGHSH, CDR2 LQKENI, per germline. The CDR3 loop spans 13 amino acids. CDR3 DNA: TGTGCCAGCTCACCACGGTGGGACCAGCCCCAGCATTTT. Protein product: CASSPRWDQPQHF.

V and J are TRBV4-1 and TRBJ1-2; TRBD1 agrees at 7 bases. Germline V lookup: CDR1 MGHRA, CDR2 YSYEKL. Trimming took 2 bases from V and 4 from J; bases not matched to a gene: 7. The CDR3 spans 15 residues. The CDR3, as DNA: TGCGCCAGCAGCCAATCCGCGGACAGGACCTATGGCTACACCTTC. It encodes CASSQSADRTYGYTF.

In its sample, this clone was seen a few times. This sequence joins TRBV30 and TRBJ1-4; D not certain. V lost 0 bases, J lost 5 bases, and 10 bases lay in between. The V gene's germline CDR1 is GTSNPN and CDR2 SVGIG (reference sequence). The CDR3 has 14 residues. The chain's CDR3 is CAWSVPGPNEKLFF. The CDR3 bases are TGTGCCTGGAGTGTACCAGGACCGAATGAAAAACTGTTTTTT. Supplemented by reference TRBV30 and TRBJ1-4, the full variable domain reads SQTIHQWPATLVQPVGSPLSLECTVEGTSNPNLYWYRQAAGRGLQLLFYSVGIGQISSEVPQNLSASRPQDRQFILSSKKLLLSDSGFYLCAWSVPGPNEKLFFGSGTQLSVL.

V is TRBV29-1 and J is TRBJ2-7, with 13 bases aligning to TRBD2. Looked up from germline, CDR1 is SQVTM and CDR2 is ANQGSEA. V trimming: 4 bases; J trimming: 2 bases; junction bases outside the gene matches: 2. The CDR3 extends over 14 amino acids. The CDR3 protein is CSVGTSGGPYEQYF. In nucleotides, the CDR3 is TGCAGCGTTGGGACTAGCGGGGGCCCCTACGAGCAGTACTTC.

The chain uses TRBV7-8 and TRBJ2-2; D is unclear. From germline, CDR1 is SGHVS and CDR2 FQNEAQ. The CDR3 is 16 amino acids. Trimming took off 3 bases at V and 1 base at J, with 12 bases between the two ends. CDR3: CASSFSTPLNTGELFF. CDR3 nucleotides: TGTGCCAGCAGCTTTAGTACTCCCCTGAACACCGGGGAGCTGTTTTTT.

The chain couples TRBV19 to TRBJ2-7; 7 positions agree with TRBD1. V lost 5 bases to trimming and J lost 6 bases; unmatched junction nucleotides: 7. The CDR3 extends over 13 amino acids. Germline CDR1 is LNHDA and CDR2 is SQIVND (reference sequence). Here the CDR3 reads CASSGSGGTEQYF. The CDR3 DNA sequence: TGTGCCAGTAGTGGGTCAGGGGGTACCGAGCAGTACTTC.

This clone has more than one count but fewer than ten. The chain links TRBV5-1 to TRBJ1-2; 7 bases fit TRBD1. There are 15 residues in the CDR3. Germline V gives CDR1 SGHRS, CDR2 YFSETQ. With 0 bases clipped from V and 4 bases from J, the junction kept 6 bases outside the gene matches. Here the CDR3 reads CASSLARGQRYGYTF. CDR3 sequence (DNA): TGCGCCAGCAGCTTGGCGAGGGGGCAACGCTATGGCTACACCTTC.

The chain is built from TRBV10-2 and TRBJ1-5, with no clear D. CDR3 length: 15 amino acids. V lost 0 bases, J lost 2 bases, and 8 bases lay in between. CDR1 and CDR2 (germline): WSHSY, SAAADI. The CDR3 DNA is TGCGCCAGCAGTGAGTCACAGCCGGGCAATCAGCCCCAGCATTTT. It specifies CASSESQPGNQPQHF.

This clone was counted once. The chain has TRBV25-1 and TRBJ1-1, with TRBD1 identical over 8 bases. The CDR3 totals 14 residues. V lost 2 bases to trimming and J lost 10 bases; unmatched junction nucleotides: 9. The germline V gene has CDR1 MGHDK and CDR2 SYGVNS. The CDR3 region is CASSEPTITGGAFF. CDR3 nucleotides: TGTGCCAGCAGTGAACCAACAATCACAGGGGGAGCTTTCTTT.

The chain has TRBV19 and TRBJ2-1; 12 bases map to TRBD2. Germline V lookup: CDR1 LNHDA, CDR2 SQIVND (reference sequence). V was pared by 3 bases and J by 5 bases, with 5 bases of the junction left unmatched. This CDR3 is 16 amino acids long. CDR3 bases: TGTGCCAGTAGTATGACTAGCGGGAGTCCAGACAATGAGCAGTTCTTC. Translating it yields CASSMTSGSPDNEQFF.

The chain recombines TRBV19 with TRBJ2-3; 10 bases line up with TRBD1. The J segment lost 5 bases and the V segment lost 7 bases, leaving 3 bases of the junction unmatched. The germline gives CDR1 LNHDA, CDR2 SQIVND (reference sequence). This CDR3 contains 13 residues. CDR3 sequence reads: CASTRDRGDTQYF. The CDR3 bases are TGTGCCAGTACCCGGGACAGGGGAGATACGCAGTATTTT.

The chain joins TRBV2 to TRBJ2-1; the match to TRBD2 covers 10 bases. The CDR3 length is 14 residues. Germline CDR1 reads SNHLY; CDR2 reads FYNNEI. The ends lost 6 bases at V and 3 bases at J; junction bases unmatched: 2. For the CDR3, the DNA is TGTGCCAGCAGAAGGACTAGCGGCTACAATGAGCAGTTCTTC. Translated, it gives CASRRTSGYNEQFF.

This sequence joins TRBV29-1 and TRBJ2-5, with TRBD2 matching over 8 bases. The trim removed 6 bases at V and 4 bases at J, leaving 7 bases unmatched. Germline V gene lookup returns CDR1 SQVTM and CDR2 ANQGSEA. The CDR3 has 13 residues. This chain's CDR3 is CSVETSVGETQYF. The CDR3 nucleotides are TGCAGCGTGGAGACTAGCGTCGGAGAGACCCAGTACTTC.

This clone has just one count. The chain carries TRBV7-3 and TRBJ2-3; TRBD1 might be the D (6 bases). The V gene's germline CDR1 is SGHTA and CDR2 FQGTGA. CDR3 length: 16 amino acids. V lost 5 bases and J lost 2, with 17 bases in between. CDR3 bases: TGTGCCAGCAGCACGGGACACTTCACCTACACAGATACGCAGTATTTT. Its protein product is CASSTGHFTYTDTQYF.

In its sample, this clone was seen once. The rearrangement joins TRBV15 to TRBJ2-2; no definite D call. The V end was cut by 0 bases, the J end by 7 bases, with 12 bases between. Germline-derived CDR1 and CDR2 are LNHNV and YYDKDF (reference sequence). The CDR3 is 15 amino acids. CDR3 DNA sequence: TGTGCCACCAGCAGAGATCGGGTAGTTCGCGGGGAGCTGTTTTTT. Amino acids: CATSRDRVVRGELFF.

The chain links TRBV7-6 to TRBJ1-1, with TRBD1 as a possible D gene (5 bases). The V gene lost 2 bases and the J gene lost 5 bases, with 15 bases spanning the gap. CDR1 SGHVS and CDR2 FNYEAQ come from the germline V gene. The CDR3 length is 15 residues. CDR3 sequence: CASSLFQASGTEAFF. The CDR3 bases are TGTGCCAGCAGCTTATTTCAGGCCTCAGGGACTGAAGCTTTCTTT.

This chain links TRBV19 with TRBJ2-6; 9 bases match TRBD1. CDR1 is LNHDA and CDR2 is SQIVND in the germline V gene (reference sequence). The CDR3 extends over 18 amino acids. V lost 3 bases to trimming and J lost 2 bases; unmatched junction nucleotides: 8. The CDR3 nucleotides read TGTGCCAGTAGTATCCGGGACAGGGTCAGAGCTGGGGCCAACGTCCTGACTTTC. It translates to CASSIRDRVRAGANVLTF.

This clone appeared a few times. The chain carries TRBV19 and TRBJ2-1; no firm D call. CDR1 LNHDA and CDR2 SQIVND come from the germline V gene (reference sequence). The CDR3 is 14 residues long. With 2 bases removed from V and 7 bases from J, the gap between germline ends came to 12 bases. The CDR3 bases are TGTGCCAGTAGTATATCGGACGGTCTGAATGAGCAGTTCTTC. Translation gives CASSISDGLNEQFF.

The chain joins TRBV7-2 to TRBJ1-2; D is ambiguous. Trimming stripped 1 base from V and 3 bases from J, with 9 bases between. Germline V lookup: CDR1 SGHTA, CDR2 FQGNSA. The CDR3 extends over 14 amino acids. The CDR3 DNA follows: TGTGCCAGCAGCTTAGATGCCAGTTACTATGGCTACACCTTC. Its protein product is CASSLDASYYGYTF. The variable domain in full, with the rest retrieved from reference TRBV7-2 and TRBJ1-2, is GAGVSQSPSNKVTEKGKDVELRCDPISGHTALYWYRQSLGQGLEFLIYFQGNSAPDKSGLPSDRFSAERTGGSVSTLTIQRTQQEDSAVYLCASSLDASYYGYTFGSGTRLTVV.

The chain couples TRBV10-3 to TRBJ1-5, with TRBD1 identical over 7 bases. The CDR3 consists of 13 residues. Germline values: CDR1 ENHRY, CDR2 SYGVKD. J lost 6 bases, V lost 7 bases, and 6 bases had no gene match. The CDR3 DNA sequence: TGTGCCATCACCGACAGGGTTGGTCAGCCCCAGCATTTT. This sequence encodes CAITDRVGQPQHF.

CDR3 bases: TGTGCCAGCAGACCTGGACCCAGCACAGATACGCAGTATTTT. Residues: CASRPGPSTDTQYF. The chain combines TRBV5-8 with TRBJ2-3; no firm D call. This CDR3 spans 14 amino acids. Trimming shortened V by 5 bases and J by 0 bases, and 10 bases separated the two germline ends. Germline values: CDR1 SGHTS, CDR2 YDEGEE.

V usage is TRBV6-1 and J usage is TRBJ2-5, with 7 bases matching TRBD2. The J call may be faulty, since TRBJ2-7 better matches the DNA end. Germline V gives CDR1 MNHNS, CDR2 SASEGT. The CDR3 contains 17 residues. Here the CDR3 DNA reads TGTGCCAGCAGTGCCCAGACTACCGCGGGGGAAACCTACGAGCAGTACTTC. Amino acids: CASSAQTTAGETYEQYF.

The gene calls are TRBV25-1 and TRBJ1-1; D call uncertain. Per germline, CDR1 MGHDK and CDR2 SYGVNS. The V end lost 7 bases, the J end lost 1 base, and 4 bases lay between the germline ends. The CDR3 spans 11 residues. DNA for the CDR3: TGTGCCAGCAACAGGAACACTGAAGCTTTCTTT. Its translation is CASNRNTEAFF.

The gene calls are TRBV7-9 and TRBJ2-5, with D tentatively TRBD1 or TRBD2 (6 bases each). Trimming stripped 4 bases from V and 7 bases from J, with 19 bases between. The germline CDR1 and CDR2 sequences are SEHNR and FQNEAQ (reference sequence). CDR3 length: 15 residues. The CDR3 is CASSYLFGGHGTQYF. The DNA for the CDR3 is TGTGCCAGCAGCTATTTGTTCGGGGGCCATGGGACCCAGTACTTC. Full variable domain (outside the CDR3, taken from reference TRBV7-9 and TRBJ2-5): DTGVSQNPRHKITKRGQNVTFRCDPISEHNRLYWYRQTLGQGPEFLTYFQNEAQLEKSRLLSDRFSAERPKGSFSTLEIQRTEQGDSAMYLCASSYLFGGHGTQYFGPGTRLLVL.

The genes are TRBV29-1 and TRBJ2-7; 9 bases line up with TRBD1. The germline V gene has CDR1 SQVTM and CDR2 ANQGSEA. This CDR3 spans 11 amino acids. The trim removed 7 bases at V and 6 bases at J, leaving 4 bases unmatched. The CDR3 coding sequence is TGCAGCGCACAGGGGGCCAGCGAGCAGTACTTC. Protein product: CSAQGASEQYF.

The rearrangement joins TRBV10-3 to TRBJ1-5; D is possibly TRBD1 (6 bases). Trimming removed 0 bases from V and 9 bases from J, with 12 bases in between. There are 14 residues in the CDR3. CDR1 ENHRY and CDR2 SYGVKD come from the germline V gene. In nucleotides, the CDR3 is TGTGCCATCAGTGAGTCGAGCCAGGACAGGCCCCAGCATTTT. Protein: CAISESSQDRPQHF.

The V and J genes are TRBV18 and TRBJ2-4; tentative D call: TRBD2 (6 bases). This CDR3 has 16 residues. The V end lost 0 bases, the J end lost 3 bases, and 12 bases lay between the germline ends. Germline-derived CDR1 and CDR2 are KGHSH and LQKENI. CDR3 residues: CASSPPNGGDKNIQYF. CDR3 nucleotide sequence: TGTGCCAGCTCACCACCTAATGGAGGGGACAAAAACATTCAGTACTTC.

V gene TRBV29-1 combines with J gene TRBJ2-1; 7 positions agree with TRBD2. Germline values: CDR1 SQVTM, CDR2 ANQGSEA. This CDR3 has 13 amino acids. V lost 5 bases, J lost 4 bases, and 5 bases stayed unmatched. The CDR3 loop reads CSVKSGVYNEQFF. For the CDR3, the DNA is TGCAGCGTTAAAAGCGGGGTTTACAATGAGCAGTTCTTC.

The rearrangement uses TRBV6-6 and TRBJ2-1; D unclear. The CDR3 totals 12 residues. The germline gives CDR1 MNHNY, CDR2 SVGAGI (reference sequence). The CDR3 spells CATLPLSNEQFF. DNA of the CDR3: TGTGCAACCCTTCCGCTTTCCAATGAGCAGTTCTTC.

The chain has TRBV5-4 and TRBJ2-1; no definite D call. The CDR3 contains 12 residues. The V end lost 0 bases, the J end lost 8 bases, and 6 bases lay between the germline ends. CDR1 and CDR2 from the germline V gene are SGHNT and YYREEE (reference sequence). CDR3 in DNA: TGTGCCAGCAGCTTGGATGGGTATGAGCAGTTCTTC. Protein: CASSLDGYEQFF.

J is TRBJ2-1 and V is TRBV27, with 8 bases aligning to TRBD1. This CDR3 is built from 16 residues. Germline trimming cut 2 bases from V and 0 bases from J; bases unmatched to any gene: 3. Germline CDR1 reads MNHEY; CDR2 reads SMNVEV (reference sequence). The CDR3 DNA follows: TGTGCCAGCAGTTTAGGGACAGGTAGCTCCTACAATGAGCAGTTCTTC. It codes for CASSLGTGSSYNEQFF.

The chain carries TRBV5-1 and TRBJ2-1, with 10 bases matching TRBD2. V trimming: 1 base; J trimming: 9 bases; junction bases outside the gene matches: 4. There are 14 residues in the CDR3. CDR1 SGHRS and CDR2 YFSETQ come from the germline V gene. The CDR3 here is CASSLSSGSREQFF. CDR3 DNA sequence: TGCGCCAGCAGCTTGTCTAGCGGGAGCCGTGAGCAGTTCTTC.